The T cell receptor beta chain described here comes from a study of T cell responses to AZD1222 COVID-19 vaccine. CDR1 and CDR2 (germline): MNHEY, SVGAGI. There are 12 residues in the CDR3. Trimming pared 4 bases from V and 4 bases from J, leaving 8 bases between. Assay: immunoSEQ multiplex PCR; the TCRdb copy retains only in-frame clones and omits some. The table has 250,000 to 300,000 clones, roughly 93% seen once. The rearrangement uses TRBV6-5 and TRBJ2-7; D uncertain. The receptor was isolated from an adult who received the AZD1222 COVID-19 vaccine. Here the sequenced sample was peripheral blood, taken 28 days after the second AZD1222 dose. The CDR3, as DNA: TGTGCCAGCAGTTCTCGAAGATACGAGCAGTACTTC. It yields the protein CASSSRRYEQYF.